The 30 T cell receptor beta chains given below trace back to one sample, sequenced in a study of technical replicates of blood from several donors. Clones were sequenced by immunoSEQ multiplex PCR, and TCRdb holds only the in-frame ones, with some missing. The table includes roughly 57,000 clones, about 95% detected once. The sample comprised PBMCs. These receptors were taken from a human donor in good health. Some clones in this sample may be carry-over from other donors' samples.

The rearrangement joins TRBV2 to TRBJ1-1; the match to TRBD1 covers 8 bases. This CDR3 spans 14 amino acids. Germline trimming cut 7 bases from V and 3 bases from J; bases unmatched to any gene: 7. Per the germline V gene, CDR1 is SNHLY and CDR2 is FYNNEI. CDR3 coding DNA: TGTGCCAGCAAAAAACAGGGGGAGGACACTGAAGCTTTCTTT. It is translated as CASKKQGEDTEAFF. The full variable domain, completed using reference TRBV2 and TRBJ1-1, is EPEVTQTPSHQVTQMGQEVILRCVPISNHLYFYWYRQILGQKVEFLVSFYNNEISEKSEIFDDQFSVERPDGSNFTLKIRSTKLEDSAMYFCASKKQGEDTEAFFGQGTRLTVV.

The chain is built from TRBV27 and TRBJ1-4; D may be TRBD1 (5 bases). Per germline, CDR1 MNHEY and CDR2 SMNVEV (reference sequence). This CDR3 is 12 amino acids long. The ends were cut back, 6 bases at V and 4 bases at J, with 6 bases in the middle. The CDR3 DNA reads TGTGCCAGCAGGGACAATAATGAAAAACTGTTTTTT. It is translated as CASRDNNEKLFF.

The chain carries TRBV5-8 and TRBJ2-3; D is unclear. Germline CDR1 SGHTS, CDR2 YDEGEE. The CDR3 runs 10 residues. V was cut by 3 bases and J by 8 bases, with 4 bases left in between. CDR3 DNA: TGTGCCAGCAGCTACGGTACGCAGTATTTT. Its protein product is CASSYGTQYF.

The chain is built from TRBV9 and TRBJ2-1; 8 bases are shared with TRBD2. V shed 0 bases, J shed 5 bases, and the junction held 10 bases outside the gene matches. The germline CDR1 and CDR2 sequences are SGDLS and YYNGEE. The CDR3 length is 17 residues. The CDR3 here is CASSVATRREANNEQFF. In nucleotides, the CDR3 is TGTGCCAGCAGCGTAGCTACGCGGCGGGAGGCGAACAATGAGCAGTTCTTC. Drawing the rest from reference TRBV9 and TRBJ2-1, the complete variable domain is DSGVTQTPKHLITATGQRVTLRCSPRSGDLSVYWYQQSLDQGLQFLIQYYNGEERAKGNILERFSAQQFPDLHSELNLSSLELGDSALYFCASSVATRREANNEQFFGPGTRLTVL.

This clone was seen just once. The chain couples TRBV14 to TRBJ2-4; D not resolved. V was trimmed by 0 bases and J by 2 bases, leaving 5 bases between them. Germline V CDR1 and CDR2: SGHDN, FVKESK. The CDR3 length is 14 residues. The CDR3 DNA follows: TGTGCCAGCAGCCAAGAAAGCTCCAAAAACATTCAGTACTTC. Translating gives CASSQESSKNIQYF.

The CDR3 nucleotides are TGTGCCAGCAGTGTGTATCGTCAGGGCGGAGAGACCCAGTACTTC. Translating gives CASSVYRQGGETQYF. V is TRBV6-1 and J is TRBJ2-5; D may be TRBD1 (5 bases). The CDR3 has 15 residues. In germline, CDR1 is MNHNS, CDR2 SASEGT. V was trimmed by 4 bases and J by 4 bases, leaving 16 bases between them.

In its sample, this clone was seen a few times. This chain joins TRBV4-1 and TRBJ2-7, with D hard to call. Germline assignment: CDR1 MGHRA and CDR2 YSYEKL. This CDR3 has 13 amino acids. Deletions cut 0 bases from V and 3 bases from J, with 6 bases between. The CDR3 loop is CASSQESSYEQYF. DNA of the CDR3: TGCGCCAGCAGCCAAGAATCCAGCTACGAGCAGTACTTC.

The gene calls are TRBV11-2 and TRBJ1-1, with D tentatively TRBD1 (5 bases). CDR1 and CDR2 from the germline V gene are SGHAT and FQNNGV. V was cut by 1 base and J by 1 base, with 10 bases left in between. CDR3 length equals 15 residues. DNA of the CDR3: TGTGCCAGCAGCTTAGGGGGCTACTCGAACACTGAAGCTTTCTTT. Translated, it gives CASSLGGYSNTEAFF.

This clone was detected once. The J gene is TRBJ2-7, the V gene TRBV5-4; 10 positions match TRBD1. With V trimmed by 0 bases and J by 3 bases, 0 bases remained unmatched. The CDR3 covers 14 residues. Germline V gene sequence: CDR1 SGHNT, CDR2 YYREEE (reference sequence). The CDR3 DNA sequence: TGTGCCAGCAGCTTGGGGGACAGGGGCTACGAGCAGTACTTC. This sequence encodes CASSLGDRGYEQYF.

This clone is a singleton in its sample. The chain links TRBV29-1 to TRBJ1-3; no firm D call. Trimming shortened V by 3 bases and J by 4 bases, and 13 bases separated the two germline ends. The CDR3 consists of 14 residues. Germline V gives CDR1 SQVTM, CDR2 ANQGSEA. The chain's CDR3 is CSVEVQAAGNTIYF. The CDR3 region has the DNA TGCAGCGTTGAGGTCCAGGCTGCCGGAAACACCATATATTTT. The whole variable domain, filled in from reference TRBV29-1 and TRBJ1-3, reads SAVISQKPSRDICQRGTSLTIQCQVDSQVTMMFWYRQQPGQSLTLIATANQGSEATYESGFVIDKFPISRPNLTFSTLTVSNMSPEDSSIYLCSVEVQAAGNTIYFGEGSWLTVV.

The V gene is TRBV7-9, the J gene TRBJ2-7, with 13 nucleotides matching TRBD2. Germline CDR1 is SEHNR and CDR2 is FQNEAQ (reference sequence). This CDR3 has 16 amino acids. With 4 bases clipped from V and 5 bases from J, the junction kept 8 bases outside the gene matches. CDR3 coding DNA: TGTGCCAGCAGCTCAGGGACTAGCGGGGCTTATCACGAGCAGTACTTC. Translating gives CASSSGTSGAYHEQYF.

The rearrangement joins TRBV4-3 to TRBJ2-3; D may be TRBD1 (5 bases). Deletions cut 0 bases from V and 4 bases from J, with 11 bases between. Germline assignment: CDR1 LGHNA and CDR2 YSLEER. The CDR3 extends over 15 amino acids. The DNA of the CDR3 is TGCGCCAGCAGCCAAGATGGTCGCAGGGCAGATACGCAGTATTTT. It codes for CASSQDGRRADTQYF.

This clone was recorded once. The chain carries TRBV7-7 and TRBJ2-5; 8 nucleotides match TRBD2. The CDR3 is 15 residues long. Germline V gene sequence: CDR1 SSHAT, CDR2 FNYEAQ (reference sequence). V gave up 1 base and J gave up 2 bases; unmatched junction bases: 3. CDR3 in amino acids: CASSLGTSRQETQYF. CDR3 DNA sequence: TGTGCCAGCAGCTTAGGGACTAGCCGGCAAGAGACCCAGTACTTC.

The chain employs TRBV2 and TRBJ2-3; D is perhaps TRBD2 (5 bases). V lost 5 bases to trimming and J lost 8 bases, with 8 bases between them. The length of the CDR3 is 11 residues. Germline values: CDR1 SNHLY, CDR2 FYNNEI. Here the CDR3 reads CASSTLGTQYF. Written as DNA, the CDR3 is TGTGCCAGCAGTACACTAGGTACGCAGTATTTT.

This clone was detected only once. This chain uses TRBV2 with TRBJ1-1; D gene ambiguous. This CDR3 has 14 amino acids. CDR1 is SNHLY, CDR2 FYNNEI, per germline. Trimming pared 4 bases from V and 1 base from J, leaving 10 bases between. The CDR3 sequence: CASSVEAKNTEAFF. CDR3 DNA sequence: TGTGCCAGCAGTGTGGAGGCTAAGAACACTGAAGCTTTCTTT.

This sequence joins TRBV5-1 and TRBJ2-7; 7 bases align to TRBD1. Trimming removed 4 bases from V and 3 bases from J; junction bases left unmatched: 4. Germline loops: CDR1 SGHRS, CDR2 YFSETQ. CDR3 length: 13 amino acids. The DNA for the CDR3 is TGCGCCAGCAGCCTGACAGGGAACTACGAGCAGTACTTC. This sequence encodes CASSLTGNYEQYF.

The CDR3 loop is CASSYRSTEAFF. The DNA of the CDR3 is TGTGCCAGCAGCTACAGGAGCACTGAAGCTTTCTTT. J is TRBJ1-1 and V is TRBV2; tentatively, D is TRBD1 (5 bases). Deletions cut 6 bases from V and 4 bases from J, with 9 bases between. Germline CDR1 and CDR2: SNHLY and FYNNEI. The CDR3 consists of 12 residues.

This sequence joins TRBV29-1 and TRBJ2-7; tentatively, D is TRBD2 (5 bases). The germline gives CDR1 SQVTM, CDR2 ANQGSEA. This CDR3 is 12 amino acids long. V gave up 4 bases and J gave up 2 bases, with 9 bases separating them. The CDR3 protein is CSVALGAYEQYF. The CDR3 DNA is TGCAGCGTTGCTCTGGGAGCCTACGAGCAGTACTTC.

The V and J genes are TRBV7-3 and TRBJ2-7; D perhaps matches TRBD2 (6 bases). CDR3 length equals 13 residues. Germline CDR1 reads SGHTA; CDR2 reads FQGTGA. Trimming pared 2 bases from V and 7 bases from J, leaving 12 bases between. This CDR3 is CASSLGVGREQYF. Written as DNA, the CDR3 is TGTGCCAGCAGCTTAGGGGTGGGGAGGGAGCAGTACTTC.

The V call is TRBV5-4, the J call TRBJ1-1; D is unresolved. CDR1 is SGHNT, CDR2 YYREEE, per germline (reference sequence). V lost 4 bases and J lost 3, with 19 bases in between. The CDR3 sequence is 16 residues long. CDR3: CASSVSIRRRDTEAFF. CDR3 in DNA: TGTGCCAGCAGCGTCTCGATAAGGAGGAGAGACACTGAAGCTTTCTTT.

The sample holds a few counts of this clone. The chain employs TRBV29-1 and TRBJ1-1; the match to TRBD1 covers 8 bases. Germline loops: CDR1 SQVTM, CDR2 ANQGSEA. CDR3 length equals 14 residues. V shed 7 bases and J 4 bases; nucleotides not matched to a gene: 11. The CDR3 is CSANRGNLVTEAFF. The CDR3, as DNA: TGCAGCGCAAACAGGGGGAACCTCGTCACTGAAGCTTTCTTT.

The rearrangement joins TRBV9 to TRBJ2-5; perhaps TRBD2 as D (6 bases). CDR1 SGDLS and CDR2 YYNGEE come from the germline V gene. CDR3 length: 14 residues. V was clipped by 3 bases and J by 4 bases, with 13 bases between them. The CDR3 region has the DNA TGTGCCAGCAGCGGAGACGGAGGGTTAGAGACCCAGTACTTC. It yields the protein CASSGDGGLETQYF.

V is TRBV11-1 and J is TRBJ2-5, with 8 bases lining up with TRBD2. The CDR3 contains 15 residues. With 5 bases clipped from V and 2 bases from J, the junction kept 7 bases outside the gene matches. Germline V gene data show CDR1 as SGHAT and CDR2 as FQDESV (reference sequence). CDR3: CASSTSSGFQETQYF. The CDR3 bases are TGTGCCAGCAGCACATCTAGCGGGTTTCAAGAGACCCAGTACTTC.

In this sample, this clone turned up a few times. The chain has TRBV6-6 and TRBJ2-1; D might be TRBD2 (7 bases). Germline lookup yields CDR1 MNHNY and CDR2 SVGAGI (reference sequence). V lost 6 bases, J lost 6 bases, and 15 bases lay in between. This CDR3 spans 14 amino acids. CDR3 sequence (DNA): TGTGCCAGCAGCGAGGGGGGGGGCCTCAATGAGCAGTTCTTC. Protein sequence: CASSEGGGLNEQFF.

This sequence joins TRBV5-1 and TRBJ2-5; D may be TRBD2 (5 bases). Germline V gene sequence: CDR1 SGHRS, CDR2 YFSETQ. With 0 bases removed from V and 7 bases from J, the gap between germline ends came to 16 bases. The CDR3 loop spans 15 amino acids. For the CDR3, the DNA is TGCGCCAGCAGCTTGGATGGCGGGCGCTCCGGGACCCAGTACTTC. This encodes CASSLDGGRSGTQYF.

This chain joins TRBV5-1 and TRBJ1-5; D remains ambiguous. The V end lost 4 bases, the J end lost 3 bases, and 14 bases lay between the germline ends. This CDR3 has 15 amino acids. CDR1 and CDR2 (germline): SGHRS, YFSETQ. The CDR3, as DNA: TGCGCCAGCAGCCCCTGGGGAGACTCCAATCAGCCCCAGCATTTT. Amino acids: CASSPWGDSNQPQHF.

The chain carries TRBV29-1 and TRBJ2-1; 11 nucleotides agree with TRBD2. CDR1 and CDR2 (germline): SQVTM, ANQGSEA. Germline trimming cut 2 bases from V and 10 bases from J; bases unmatched to any gene: 13. The CDR3 covers 16 residues. CDR3 sequence (DNA): TGCAGCGTTGAAAGGCTAGCGGGGGGTCTTTCAAGGGAGCAGTTCTTC. Amino acids: CSVERLAGGLSREQFF.

This chain links TRBV4-3 with TRBJ2-3; TRBD2 matches at 8 bases. There are 17 residues in the CDR3. Trimming cost V 2 bases and J 4 bases; bases outside gene matches: 11. The germline V gene encodes CDR1 LGHNA and CDR2 YSLEER. This CDR3 is CASSQSLRGGSADTQYF. The CDR3 DNA reads TGCGCCAGCAGCCAAAGTCTTCGGGGGGGATCGGCAGATACGCAGTATTTT.

The rearrangement links TRBV4-2 to TRBJ1-6; TRBD1 might be the D (6 bases). This CDR3 spans 15 amino acids. Per germline, CDR1 LGHNA and CDR2 YNFKEQ. V lost 0 bases to trimming and J lost 8 bases, with 11 bases between them. CDR3 protein: CASSQDGRGDSPLHF. CDR3 DNA sequence: TGTGCCAGCAGCCAAGACGGCAGGGGTGATTCACCCCTCCACTTT.

This clone has a single count. The chain combines TRBV27 with TRBJ2-6; D is unclear. V shed 2 bases and J shed 0 bases, with 5 bases lying between them. There are 15 residues in the CDR3. Germline lookup yields CDR1 MNHEY and CDR2 SMNVEV (reference sequence). This CDR3 is CASSLSFSGANVLTF. Written as DNA, the CDR3 is TGTGCCAGCAGTTTAAGCTTCTCTGGGGCCAACGTCCTGACTTTC. Full variable domain (rest looked up from reference TRBV27 and TRBJ2-6): EAQVTQNPRYLITVTGKKLTVTCSQNMNHEYMSWYRQDPGLGLRQIYYSMNVEVTDKGDVPEGYKVSRKEKRNFPLILESPSPNQTSLYFCASSLSFSGANVLTFGAGSRLTVL.